The clone carrying this T cell receptor beta chain was counted a few times. This sample stems from a study of cytomegalovirus exposure and HLA in healthy donors. Repertoires were generated with immunoSEQ multiplex PCR, while TCRdb's copy carries only in-frame clones and drops some. The profile shows over 150,000 clones, about four fifths of them singletons. CDR1 is MNHNY, CDR2 SVGAGI, per germline (reference sequence). Between the trimmed V and J ends, which lost 6 bases and 1 base, there was a span of 12 bases. The CDR3 totals 14 residues. Source material: PBMCs. The sequence came from a woman younger than 35 in good health and CMV-seropositive. The chain carries TRBV6-6 and TRBJ1-2, with a possible D match to TRBD1 (6 bases). The DNA for the CDR3 is TGTGCCAGCAGAACCGGGACAAGTAACTATGGCTACACCTTC. Protein product: CASRTGTSNYGYTF.